This TCR beta chain was found in a study of T cells in Graves' hyperthyroidism and ophthalmopathy. Overall study context: Peripheral blood specimens were obtained at initial diagnosis, prior to any treatment.

RNA transcripts were the template for amplifying TCR beta CDR3 regions. Initially, a first-round RT-PCR of the TCR CDR3 employed the HTBI primer set. Using its own MiXCR run on the multiplex PCR reads, TCRdb lists one record per CDR3 protein. The sample lists hundreds of thousands of distinct CDR3 sequences; over 15% were seen once. Pregnant or lactating patients were excluded, as were those with uncontrolled infection or other autoimmune disease. Germline loops: CDR1 SNHLY, CDR2 FYNNEI. The CDR3 is made up of 13 amino acids. Trimming took off 7 bases at V and 2 bases at J, with 10 bases between the two ends.

The sequence was obtained from a woman under 30 with Graves' ophthalmopathy. The sample comprised blood. This chain links TRBV2 with TRBJ2-3; perhaps TRBD1 as D (6 bases). CDR3 coding DNA: TGTGCCAGCAACCGGGACATCACAGATACGCAGTATTTT. This gives the protein CASNRDITDTQYF.